Detailed here is one T cell receptor (beta chain). This record comes from a study of blood T cell repertoires in COVID-19. The CDR3 covers 12 residues. Germline CDR1 and CDR2: MNHEY and SVGEGT. Trimming took 3 bases from V and 2 from J, leaving 4 bases between them. Clones were read by immunoSEQ multiplex PCR, and TCRdb kept only the in-frame ones, dropping some. The sample shows about 250,000 clones, about 90% of them seen only once. The origin of this receptor is a young man with active or convalescent COVID-19. Sequencing was carried out using peripheral blood. V and J are TRBV6-2 or TRBV6-3 and TRBJ1-2; no definite D call. The CDR3 spells CASSYVNYGYTF. The CDR3 nucleotides are TGTGCCAGCAGTTATGTAAACTATGGCTACACCTTC.